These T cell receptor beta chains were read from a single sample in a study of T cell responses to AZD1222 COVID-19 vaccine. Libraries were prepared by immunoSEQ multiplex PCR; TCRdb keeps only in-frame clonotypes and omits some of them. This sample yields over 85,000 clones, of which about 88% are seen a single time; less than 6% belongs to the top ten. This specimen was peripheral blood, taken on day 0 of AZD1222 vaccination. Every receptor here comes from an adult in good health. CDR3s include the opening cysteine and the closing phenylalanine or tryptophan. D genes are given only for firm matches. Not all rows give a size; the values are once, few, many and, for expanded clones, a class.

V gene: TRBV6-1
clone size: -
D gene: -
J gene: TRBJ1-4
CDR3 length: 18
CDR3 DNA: TGTGCCAGCAGTGAGCCGGTCCCGGGACCTACAACTAATGAAAAACTGTTTTTT
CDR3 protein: CASSEPVPGPTTNEKLFF

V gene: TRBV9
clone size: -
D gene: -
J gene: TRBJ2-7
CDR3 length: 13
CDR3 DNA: TGTGCCAGCAGCGCCGGACAGTCCTACGAGCAGTACTTC
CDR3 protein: CASSAGQSYEQYF

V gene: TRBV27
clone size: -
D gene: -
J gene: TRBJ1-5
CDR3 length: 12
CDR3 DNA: TGTGCCAGCAGCCACAACGATCAGCCCCAGCATTTT
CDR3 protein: CASSHNDQPQHF

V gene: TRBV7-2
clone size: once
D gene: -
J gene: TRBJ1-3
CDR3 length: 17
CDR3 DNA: TGTGCCAGCAGCTCCATCCTAGCCCGGACCCCTGGAAACACCATATATTTT
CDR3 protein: CASSSILARTPGNTIYF

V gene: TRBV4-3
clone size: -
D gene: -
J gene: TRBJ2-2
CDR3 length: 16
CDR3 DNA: TGCGCCAGCAGCCAAGATGGGCAGCTGAACACCGGGGAGCTGTTTTTT
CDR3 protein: CASSQDGQLNTGELFF

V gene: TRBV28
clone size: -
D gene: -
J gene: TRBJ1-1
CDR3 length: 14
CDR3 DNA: TGTGCCAGCATTTACCCGGGGGGGGCCGCTGAAGCTTTCTTT
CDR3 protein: CASIYPGGAAEAFF

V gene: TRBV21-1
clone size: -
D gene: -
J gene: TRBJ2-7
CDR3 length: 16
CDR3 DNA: TGTGCCAGCAGCAAAGACGCGGGGGACCCCTGGCAGGAGCAGTACTTC
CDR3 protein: CASSKDAGDPWQEQYF

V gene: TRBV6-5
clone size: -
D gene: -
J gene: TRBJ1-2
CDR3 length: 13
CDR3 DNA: TGTGCCAGCAGCTGGTCCAAAAACTATGGCTACACCTTC
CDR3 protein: CASSWSKNYGYTF

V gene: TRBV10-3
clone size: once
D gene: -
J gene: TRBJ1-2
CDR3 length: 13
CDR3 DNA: TGTGCCATCAGTTACTCGGGGGGCGATGGCTACACCTTC
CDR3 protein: CAISYSGGDGYTF

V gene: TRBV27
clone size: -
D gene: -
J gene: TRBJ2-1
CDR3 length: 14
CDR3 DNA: TGTGCCAGCAGTTTCGGGGCACCCTACAATGAGCAGTTCTTC
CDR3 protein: CASSFGAPYNEQFF

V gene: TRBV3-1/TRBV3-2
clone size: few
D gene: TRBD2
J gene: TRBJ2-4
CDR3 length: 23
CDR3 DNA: TGTGCCAGCAGCCAAGATGGATTGGGAGGGACGACCACCCTCTTCCTAGCCAAAAACATTCAGTACTTC
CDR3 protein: CASSQDGLGGTTTLFLAKNIQYF

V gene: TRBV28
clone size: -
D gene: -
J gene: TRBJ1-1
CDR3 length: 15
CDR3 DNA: TGTGCCAGCAGTGGGCCGGGACAACTGAACACTGAAGCTTTCTTT
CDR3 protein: CASSGPGQLNTEAFF

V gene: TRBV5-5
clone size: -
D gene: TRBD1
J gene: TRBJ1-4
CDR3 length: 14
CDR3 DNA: TGTGCCAGCAGCATGACAGGGGGGAATGAAAAACTGTTTTTT
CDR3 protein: CASSMTGGNEKLFF

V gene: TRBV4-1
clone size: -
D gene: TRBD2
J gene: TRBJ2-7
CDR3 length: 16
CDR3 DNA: TGCGCCAGCAGCCACCAAGGACTAGCGGTCGCCTACGAGCAGTACTTC
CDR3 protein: CASSHQGLAVAYEQYF

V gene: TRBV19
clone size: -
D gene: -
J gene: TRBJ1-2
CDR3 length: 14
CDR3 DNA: TGTGCCAGTAGTCTCCCGCCCGCTAACTATGGCTACACCTTC
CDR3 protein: CASSLPPANYGYTF

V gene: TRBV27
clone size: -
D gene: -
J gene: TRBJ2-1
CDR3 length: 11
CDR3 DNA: TGTGCCAGCAGTCGGACCGGTGAGCAGTTCTTC
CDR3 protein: CASSRTGEQFF

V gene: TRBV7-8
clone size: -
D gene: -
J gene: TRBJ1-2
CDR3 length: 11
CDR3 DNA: TGTGCCAGCAGCTTAAACGGGGGCTACACCTTC
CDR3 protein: CASSLNGGYTF

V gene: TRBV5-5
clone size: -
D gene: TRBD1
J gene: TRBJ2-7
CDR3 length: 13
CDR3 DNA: TGTGCCAGCAGCTTTACACCACAGGGGGCGGAGTACTTC
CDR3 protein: CASSFTPQGAEYF

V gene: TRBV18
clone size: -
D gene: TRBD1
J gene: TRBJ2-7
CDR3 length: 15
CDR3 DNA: TGTGCCAGCTCACCATTCGGGACAGGGTCCTACGAGCAGTACTTC
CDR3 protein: CASSPFGTGSYEQYF

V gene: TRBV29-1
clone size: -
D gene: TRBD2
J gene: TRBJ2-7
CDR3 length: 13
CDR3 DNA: TGCAGCGTTGGTACTAGCGGCCACTACGAGCAGTACTTC
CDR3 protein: CSVGTSGHYEQYF

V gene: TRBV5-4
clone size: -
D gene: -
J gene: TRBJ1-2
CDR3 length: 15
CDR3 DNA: TGTGCCAGCCGTAGCGTTGCTAGACAGAACTATGGCTACACCTTC
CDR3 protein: CASRSVARQNYGYTF

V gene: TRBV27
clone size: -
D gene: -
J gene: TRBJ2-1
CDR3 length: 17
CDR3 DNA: TGTGCCAGCAGTTTGCCCCCTCTATTGGGTTCCTACAATGAGCAGTTCTTC
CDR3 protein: CASSLPPLLGSYNEQFF

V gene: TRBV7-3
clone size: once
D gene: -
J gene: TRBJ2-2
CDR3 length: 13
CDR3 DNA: TGTGCCAGCAGCCCTGGGGGGCCCGGGGAGCTGTTTTTT
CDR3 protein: CASSPGGPGELFF

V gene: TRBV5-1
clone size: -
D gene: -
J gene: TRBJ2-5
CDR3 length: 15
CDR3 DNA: TGCGCCAGCAGCTTGGCCGGGGCAGCTACAGAGACCCAGTACTTC
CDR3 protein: CASSLAGAATETQYF

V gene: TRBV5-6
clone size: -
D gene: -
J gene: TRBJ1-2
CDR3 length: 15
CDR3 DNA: TGTGCCAGCAGCTTTGCGGGACCCTCTAACTATGGCTACACCTTC
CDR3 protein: CASSFAGPSNYGYTF

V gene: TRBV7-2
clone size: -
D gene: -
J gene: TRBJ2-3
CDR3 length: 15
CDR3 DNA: TGTGCCAGCAGACCCGGGCCCCCCAGGGCAGATACGCAGTATTTT
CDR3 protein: CASRPGPPRADTQYF

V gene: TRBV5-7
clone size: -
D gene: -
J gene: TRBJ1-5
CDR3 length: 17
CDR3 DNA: TGTGCCAGCAGTGGGACCCCAGGACAAACTAGCAATCAGCCCCAGCATTTT
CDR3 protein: CASSGTPGQTSNQPQHF

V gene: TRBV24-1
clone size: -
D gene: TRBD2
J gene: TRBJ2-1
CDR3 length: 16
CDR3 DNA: TGTGCCACCAGTGACCCCGCGGGGGGGCGAAGGAATGAGCAGTTCTTC
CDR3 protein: CATSDPAGGRRNEQFF

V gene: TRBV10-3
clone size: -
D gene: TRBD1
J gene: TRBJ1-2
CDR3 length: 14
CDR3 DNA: TGTGCCATCAGTCCGGGACAGGAGAACTATGGCTACACCTTC
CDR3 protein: CAISPGQENYGYTF

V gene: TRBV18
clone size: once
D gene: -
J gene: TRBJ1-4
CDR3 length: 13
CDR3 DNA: TGTGCCAGCTCAGGCTATTCTAATGAAAAACTGTTTTTT
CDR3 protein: CASSGYSNEKLFF

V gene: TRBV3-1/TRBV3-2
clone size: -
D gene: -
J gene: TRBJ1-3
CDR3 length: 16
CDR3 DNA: TGTGCCAGCAGCCAAGAGGGGGGCGAAATCGGAAACACCATATATTTT
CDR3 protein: CASSQEGGEIGNTIYF

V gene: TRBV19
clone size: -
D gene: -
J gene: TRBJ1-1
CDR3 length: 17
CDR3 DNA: TGTGCCAGTAGTATTTGGTCTCGCAGGGGCTGGAACACTGAAGCTTTCTTT
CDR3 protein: CASSIWSRRGWNTEAFF

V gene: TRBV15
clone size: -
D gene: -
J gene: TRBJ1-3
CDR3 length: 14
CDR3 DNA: TGTGCCACCCGGGGAGACAACTCTGGAAACACCATATATTTT
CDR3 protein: CATRGDNSGNTIYF

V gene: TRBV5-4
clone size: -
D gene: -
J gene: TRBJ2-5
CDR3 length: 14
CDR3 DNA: TGTGCCAGCAGCTTATACCAGGGGTCAGAGACCCAGTACTTC
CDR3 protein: CASSLYQGSETQYF

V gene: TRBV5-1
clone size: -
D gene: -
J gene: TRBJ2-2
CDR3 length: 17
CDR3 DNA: TGCGCCAGCAGCTCTACCATGGCGTCGGGCGCAACCGGGGAGCTGTTTTTT
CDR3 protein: CASSSTMASGATGELFF

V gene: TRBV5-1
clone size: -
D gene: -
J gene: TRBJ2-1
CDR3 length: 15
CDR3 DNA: TGCGCCAGCAGCTTTGGGGGTTCACTCTACAATGAGCAGTTCTTC
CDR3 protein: CASSFGGSLYNEQFF

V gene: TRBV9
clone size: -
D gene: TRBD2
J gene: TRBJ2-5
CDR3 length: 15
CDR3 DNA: TGTGCCAGCAGCGAGGGAGTAGCGGGAGGAGAGACCCAGTACTTC
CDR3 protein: CASSEGVAGGETQYF

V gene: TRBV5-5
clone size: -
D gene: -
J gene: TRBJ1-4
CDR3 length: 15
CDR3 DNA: TGTGCCAGCACCAGGGACGGAACAACTAATGAAAAACTGTTTTTT
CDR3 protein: CASTRDGTTNEKLFF

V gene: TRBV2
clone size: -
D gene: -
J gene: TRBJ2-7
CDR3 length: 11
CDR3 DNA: TGTGCCAGCAGTGAAAGGGACGAGCAGTACTTC
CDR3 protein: CASSERDEQYF

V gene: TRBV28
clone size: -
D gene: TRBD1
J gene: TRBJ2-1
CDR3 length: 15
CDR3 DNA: TGTGCCAGCATGACAGGGGACCGCTCCTACAATGAGCAGTTCTTC
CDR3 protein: CASMTGDRSYNEQFF